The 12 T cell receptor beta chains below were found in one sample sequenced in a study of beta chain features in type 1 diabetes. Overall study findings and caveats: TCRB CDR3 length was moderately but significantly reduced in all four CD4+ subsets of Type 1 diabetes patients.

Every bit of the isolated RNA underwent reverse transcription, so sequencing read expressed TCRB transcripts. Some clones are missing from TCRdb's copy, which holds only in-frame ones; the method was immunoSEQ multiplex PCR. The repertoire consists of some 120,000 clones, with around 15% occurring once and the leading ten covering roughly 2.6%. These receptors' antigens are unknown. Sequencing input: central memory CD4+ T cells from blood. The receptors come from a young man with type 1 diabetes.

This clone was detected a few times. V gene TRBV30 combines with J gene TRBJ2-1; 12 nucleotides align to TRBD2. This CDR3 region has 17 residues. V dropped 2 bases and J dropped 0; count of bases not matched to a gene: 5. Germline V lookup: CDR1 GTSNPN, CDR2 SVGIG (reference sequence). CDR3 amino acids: CAWSPSSGGASYNEQFF. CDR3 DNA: TGTGCCTGGAGTCCCTCTAGCGGGGGGGCCTCCTACAATGAGCAGTTCTTC.

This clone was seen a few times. The CDR3 DNA follows: TGCAGTGGGAGTGGCGACTATGGCTACACCTTC. It translates to CSGSGDYGYTF. This chain joins TRBV20-1 and TRBJ1-2; D is unresolved. In germline, CDR1 is DFQATT, CDR2 SNEGSKA (reference sequence). V was shortened by 7 bases and J by 3 bases, with 9 bases between the two germline ends. This CDR3 region has 11 residues.

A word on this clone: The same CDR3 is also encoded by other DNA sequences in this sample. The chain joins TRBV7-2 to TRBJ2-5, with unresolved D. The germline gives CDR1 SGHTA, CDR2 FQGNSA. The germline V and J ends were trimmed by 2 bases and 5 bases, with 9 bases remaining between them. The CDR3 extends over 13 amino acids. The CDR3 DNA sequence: TGTGCCAGCAGCTTAAGTCTGGGGGAGACCCAGTACTTC. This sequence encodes CASSLSLGETQYF.

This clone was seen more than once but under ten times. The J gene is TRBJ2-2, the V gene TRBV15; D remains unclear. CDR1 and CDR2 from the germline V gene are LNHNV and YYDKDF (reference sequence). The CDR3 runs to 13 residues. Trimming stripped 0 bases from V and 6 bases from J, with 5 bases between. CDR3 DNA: TGTGCCACCAGCAGAGATGGTCCCGGGGAGCTGTTTTTT. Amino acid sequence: CATSRDGPGELFF. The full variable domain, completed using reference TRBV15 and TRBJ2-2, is DAMVIQNPRYQVTQFGKPVTLSCSQTLNHNVMYWYQQKSSQAPKLLFHYYDKDFNNEADTPDNFQSRRPNTSFCFLDIRSPGLGDTAMYLCATSRDGPGELFFGEGSRLTVL.

DNA of the CDR3: TGTGCCAGCAGCTCGACAGCCTCTGGGGCCAACGTCCTGACTTTC. The encoded protein is CASSSTASGANVLTF. The chain has TRBV11-1 and TRBJ2-6; perhaps TRBD1 as D (5 bases). Germline CDR1 SGHAT, CDR2 FQDESV (reference sequence). The length of the CDR3 is 15 residues. Trimming took off 4 bases at V and 0 bases at J, with 7 bases between the two ends.

The CDR3 nucleotides read TGCGCCAGCAGCTCGCAAACCGTCAACACCGGGGAGCTGTTTTTT. It encodes CASSSQTVNTGELFF. The chain is built from TRBV5-1 and TRBJ2-2; D is unresolved. The CDR3 spans 15 residues. From germline, CDR1 is SGHRS and CDR2 YFSETQ. V was trimmed by 3 bases and J by 2 bases, leaving 11 bases between them.

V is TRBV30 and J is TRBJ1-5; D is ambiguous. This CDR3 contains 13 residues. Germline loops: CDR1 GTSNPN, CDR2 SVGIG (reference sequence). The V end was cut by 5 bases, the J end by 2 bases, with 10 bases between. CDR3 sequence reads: CAWRPKGNQPQHF. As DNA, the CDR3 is TGTGCCTGGCGACCGAAGGGCAATCAGCCCCAGCATTTT.

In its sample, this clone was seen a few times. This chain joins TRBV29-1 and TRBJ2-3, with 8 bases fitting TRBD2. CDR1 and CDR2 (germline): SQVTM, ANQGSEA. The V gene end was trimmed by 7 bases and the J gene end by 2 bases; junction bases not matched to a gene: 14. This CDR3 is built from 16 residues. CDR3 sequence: CSGTLGLAGNTDTQYF. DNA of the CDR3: TGCAGCGGAACGCTGGGGCTAGCGGGTAACACAGATACGCAGTATTTT.

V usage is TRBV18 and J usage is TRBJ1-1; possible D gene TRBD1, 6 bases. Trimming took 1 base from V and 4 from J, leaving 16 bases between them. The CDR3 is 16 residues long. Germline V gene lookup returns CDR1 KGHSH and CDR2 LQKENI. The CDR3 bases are TGTGCCAGCTCACCACGGGATGGGGGCGAGGGCACTGAAGCTTTCTTT. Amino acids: CASSPRDGGEGTEAFF.

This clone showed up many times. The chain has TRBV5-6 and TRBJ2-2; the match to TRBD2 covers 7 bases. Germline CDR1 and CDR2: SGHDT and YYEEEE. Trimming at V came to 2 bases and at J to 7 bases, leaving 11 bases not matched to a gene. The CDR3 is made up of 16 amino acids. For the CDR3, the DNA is TGTGCCAGCAGCTTTTCCGGCCAGCGGGATCTCGGGGAGCTGTTTTTT. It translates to CASSFSGQRDLGELFF. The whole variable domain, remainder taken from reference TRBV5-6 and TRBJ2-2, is DAGVTQSPTHLIKTRGQQVTLRCSPKSGHDTVSWYQQALGQGPQFIFQYYEEEERQRGNFPDRFSGHQFPNYSSELNVNALLLGDSALYLCASSFSGQRDLGELFFGEGSRLTVL.

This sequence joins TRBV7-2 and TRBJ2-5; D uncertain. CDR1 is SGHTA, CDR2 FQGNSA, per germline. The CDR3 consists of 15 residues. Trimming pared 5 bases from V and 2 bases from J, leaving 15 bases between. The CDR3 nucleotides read TGTGCCAGCAGCCCAAGGACCATGTCGCAAGAGACCCAGTACTTC. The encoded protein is CASSPRTMSQETQYF.

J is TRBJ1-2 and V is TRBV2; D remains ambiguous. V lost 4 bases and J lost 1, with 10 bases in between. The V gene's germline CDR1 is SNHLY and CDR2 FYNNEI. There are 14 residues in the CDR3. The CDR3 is CASSGQRDNYGYTF. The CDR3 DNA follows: TGTGCCAGCAGTGGTCAAAGGGATAACTATGGCTACACCTTC.